This T cell receptor (beta chain) originates from a study of T cell responses to AZD1222 COVID-19 vaccine. Findings and caveats of the study: Baseline seropositivity characterized only a handful of AZD1222 recipients. Most donors were white British and more were female, and clonal diversity was possibly underestimated. In the spike-specific TCR repertoire, nearly half reportedly target unmutated variant regions.

The data were produced by immunoSEQ multiplex PCR, yet TCRdb's version contains in-frame clones alone and is incomplete. Of some 140,000 clones listed, around nine tenths were seen once; the top ten hold approximately 6%. This clone has more than one count but fewer than ten. Its target is unknown. The V gene lost 0 bases and the J gene lost 4 bases, with 7 bases spanning the gap. Germline V gene data show CDR1 as SGHTS and CDR2 as YDEGEE. This CDR3 has 13 residues. The specimen was peripheral blood, collected on day 0 of AZD1222 vaccination. V usage is TRBV5-8 and J usage is TRBJ1-1; D is undetermined. The TCR comes from an adult in good health. As DNA, the CDR3 is TGTGCCAGCAGCTTGGTGGCAACCACTGAAGCTTTCTTT. Its protein is CASSLVATTEAFF.